The clone carrying this TCR beta chain was recorded once. The antigen remains undetermined. The protocol was immunoSEQ multiplex PCR, while the TCRdb copy is restricted to in-frame clones and leaves out a portion. The repertoire holds around 73,000 clones, with 70% to 90% as singletons. This specimen belongs to a study of cytomegalovirus exposure and HLA in healthy donors. Study information: The 90 to 150 validation repertoires were produced on the same platform as the 650 to 800 repertoires of the first cohort. This was reported in a later analysis. Study-level findings and limits: The study flagged some 170 TCR beta chains as cytomegalovirus-associated.

Separate from the roughly 730-subject first cohort, the roughly 120-subject validation cohort was the one that the donors belonged to. The source of this sequence is a woman under 30 in good health and CMV-seropositive. Source material: PBMCs.

CDR3 nucleotides: TGTGCCAGCACCTCCGGTGGGGCGAACACTGAAGCTTTCTTT. Translation gives CASTSGGANTEAFF. The chain couples TRBV6-1 to TRBJ1-1, with D perhaps TRBD1 (5 bases). The germline CDR1 and CDR2 sequences are MNHNS and SASEGT. There are 14 residues in the CDR3. V shed 7 bases and J shed 1 base, with 13 bases lying between them.